Each of the 9 T cell receptor beta chains below was sequenced from the same sample in a study of blood T cell repertoires in COVID-19. TCRdb's table, derived via immunoSEQ multiplex PCR, lists solely in-frame clones and lacks some. The sample yields about 190,000 clones, 88% seen once. The sequencing input was peripheral blood. These receptors originate from a human donor in a cohort sampled during active COVID-19.

The genes are TRBV2 and TRBJ2-3; 10 bases are a match to TRBD1. With 2 bases clipped from V and 1 base from J, the junction kept 3 bases outside the gene matches. CDR1 SNHLY and CDR2 FYNNEI come from the germline V gene. The length of the CDR3 is 16 residues. DNA of the CDR3: TGTGCCAGCAGTGAACCCGGACAGGGGGGCACAGATACGCAGTATTTT. Translated: CASSEPGQGGTDTQYF.

The V gene is TRBV19, the J gene TRBJ2-5; 9 bases map to TRBD1. CDR3 size: 15 residues. Germline CDR1 is LNHDA and CDR2 is SQIVND (reference sequence). J gave up 6 bases and V 2 bases, and 7 bases lay outside the gene matches. CDR3: CASSIPGTGKKTQYF. Here the CDR3 DNA reads TGTGCCAGTAGTATACCCGGGACAGGGAAAAAGACCCAGTACTTC.

The chain has TRBV10-3 and TRBJ1-5; D remains ambiguous. Between the trimmed V and J ends, which lost 0 bases and 2 bases, there was a span of 8 bases. This CDR3 is 15 amino acids long. Germline lookup yields CDR1 ENHRY and CDR2 SYGVKD. CDR3 protein: CAISESKGGNQPQHF. DNA of the CDR3: TGTGCCATCAGTGAGTCGAAGGGAGGCAATCAGCCCCAGCATTTT.

The gene calls are TRBV9 and TRBJ1-6; 12 bases are shared with TRBD1. The CDR3 extends over 15 amino acids. CDR1 SGDLS and CDR2 YYNGEE come from the germline V gene. V dropped 0 bases and J dropped 9; count of bases not matched to a gene: 1. Written as DNA, the CDR3 is TGTGCCAGCAGCGTAGCGGGACAGGGGGCTTCACCCCTCCACTTT. Translation gives CASSVAGQGASPLHF.

The rearrangement joins TRBV28 to TRBJ1-1; D is undetermined. Germline V gives CDR1 MDHEN, CDR2 SYDVKM. The germline V and J ends were trimmed by 3 bases and 10 bases, with 15 bases remaining between them. This CDR3 is built from 13 residues. The CDR3 spells CASSFLEVFPAFF. The CDR3 DNA sequence: TGTGCCAGCAGTTTCTTAGAGGTATTCCCAGCTTTCTTT.

The gene calls are TRBV5-6 and TRBJ2-2, with a possible D match to TRBD1 (5 bases). Germline V lookup: CDR1 SGHDT, CDR2 YYEEEE. CDR3 length: 15 residues. V was pared by 1 base and J by 3 bases, with 10 bases between. CDR3 loop: CASSLPGRHTGELFF. For the CDR3, the DNA is TGTGCCAGCAGCTTGCCAGGGCGTCACACCGGGGAGCTGTTTTTT.

CDR3 amino acids: CASSLGDKGGNQPQHF. CDR3 DNA sequence: TGCGCCAGCAGCTTGGGGGACAAAGGGGGCAATCAGCCCCAGCATTTT. The rearrangement uses TRBV5-1 and TRBJ1-5; weak D call: TRBD1 (6 bases). Germline lookup yields CDR1 SGHRS and CDR2 YFSETQ. Trimming left V 0 bases short and J 2 bases short, with 12 bases between. The CDR3 runs to 16 residues. Full variable domain (outside the CDR3, taken from reference TRBV5-1 and TRBJ1-5): KAGVTQTPRYLIKTRGQQVTLSCSPISGHRSVSWYQQTPGQGLQFLFEYFSETQRNKGNFPGRFSGRQFSNSRSEMNVSTLELGDSALYLCASSLGDKGGNQPQHFGDGTRLSIL.

This chain connects TRBV10-3 to TRBJ1-1; TRBD1 matches 9 bases. This CDR3 has 15 residues. Germline trimming cut 2 bases from V and 6 bases from J; bases unmatched to any gene: 7. Germline lookup yields CDR1 ENHRY and CDR2 SYGVKD. The CDR3, as DNA: TGTGCCATCAGTGAGCCGGACAGGGGATGGGCTGAAGCTTTCTTT. Protein sequence: CAISEPDRGWAEAFF.

This chain joins TRBV9 and TRBJ2-7; D remains unclear. The CDR3 is 14 residues long. The germline V and J ends were trimmed by 0 bases and 0 bases, with 7 bases remaining between them. CDR1 and CDR2 from the germline V gene are SGDLS and YYNGEE. The CDR3 DNA reads as TGTGCCAGCAGCGTAGATCTGAGCTCCTACGAGCAGTACTTC. This codes for CASSVDLSSYEQYF.